The sequence of this T cell receptor beta chain was determined in a study of T cell responses to AZD1222 COVID-19 vaccine. Findings and limits, study-wide: An increase in Spike-specific TCR breadth and depth was observed after two AZD1222 doses. Donors in the cohort were predominantly white British and more often female, and clonal diversity was possibly underestimated.

Germline values: CDR1 SGHRS, CDR2 YFSETQ. The CDR3 loop spans 14 amino acids. V was clipped by 7 bases and J by 5 bases, with 18 bases between them. Libraries were prepared by immunoSEQ multiplex PCR; TCRdb keeps only in-frame clonotypes and omits some of them. The sample shows some 180,000 clones, roughly 90% of them seen only once. With regard to this clone: The antigen is unknown.

The rearrangement joins TRBV5-1 to TRBJ1-2; unclear D gene. This sequence was found in an adult in good health. Specimen: peripheral blood, collected on day 0 of AZD1222 vaccination. The CDR3: CASQKDRGIYGYTF. CDR3 nucleotides: TGCGCCAGCCAAAAGGACCGGGGTATATATGGCTACACCTTC.